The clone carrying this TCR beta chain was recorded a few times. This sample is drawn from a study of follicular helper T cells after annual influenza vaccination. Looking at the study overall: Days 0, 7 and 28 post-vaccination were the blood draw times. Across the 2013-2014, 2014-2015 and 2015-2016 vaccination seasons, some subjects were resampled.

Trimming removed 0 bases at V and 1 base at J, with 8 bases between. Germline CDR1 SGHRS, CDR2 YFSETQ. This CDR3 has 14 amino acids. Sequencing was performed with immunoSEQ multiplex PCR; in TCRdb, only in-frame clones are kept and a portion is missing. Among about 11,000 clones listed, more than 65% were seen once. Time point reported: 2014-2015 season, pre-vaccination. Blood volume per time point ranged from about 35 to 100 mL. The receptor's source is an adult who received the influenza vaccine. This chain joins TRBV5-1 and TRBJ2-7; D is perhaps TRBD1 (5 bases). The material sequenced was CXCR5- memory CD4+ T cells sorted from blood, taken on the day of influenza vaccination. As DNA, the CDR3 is TGCGCCAGCAGCTTGGGACAGCCTTCCTACGAGCAGTACTTC. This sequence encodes CASSLGQPSYEQYF.